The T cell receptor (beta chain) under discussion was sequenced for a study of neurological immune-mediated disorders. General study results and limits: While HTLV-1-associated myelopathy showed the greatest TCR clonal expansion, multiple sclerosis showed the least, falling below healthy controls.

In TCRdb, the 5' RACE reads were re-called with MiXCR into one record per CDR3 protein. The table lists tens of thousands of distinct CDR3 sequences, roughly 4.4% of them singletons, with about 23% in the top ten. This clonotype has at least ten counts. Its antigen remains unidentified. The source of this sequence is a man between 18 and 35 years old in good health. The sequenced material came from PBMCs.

CDR3 region: CASSGYTEAFF. In nucleotides, the CDR3 is TGTGCCAGCAGTGGGTACACTGAAGCTTTCTTT. The chain combines TRBV6-5 with TRBJ1-1; no definite D call. Trimming pared 5 bases from V and 3 bases from J, leaving 4 bases between. This CDR3 is built from 11 residues. CDR1 MNHEY and CDR2 SVGAGI come from the germline V gene.